Listed below are T cell receptor beta chains from one sample, sequenced in a study of T cells expressing NK-cell markers. One entry per CDR3 protein, without DNA, is what TCRdb gives after re-calling the 5' RACE reads. The sample includes some 340,000 distinct CDR3 sequences. The material sequenced was blood T cells: a sorted CD56 or NKG2C T cell subset, CD4+ or CD8+ T cells, or bulk PBMC T cells (not recorded which). The receptors come from a man aged 18-70 years in good health. CDR3s include the opening cysteine and the closing phenylalanine or tryptophan. Fields, in order: CDR3 protein, V gene, J gene.

CATRSYGQPQHF	TRBV19	TRBJ1-5
CATDGRPSSYEQYF	TRBV6-1	TRBJ2-7
CASSIAGVGETQYF	TRBV28	TRBJ2-5
CASMTQGRSYNEQFF	TRBV28	TRBJ2-1
CASSQTRVNNEQFF	TRBV6-1	TRBJ2-1
CASSFRETTDTQYF	TRBV7-2	TRBJ2-3
CASRTGQGTIETQYF	TRBV2	TRBJ2-5
CASSLVPGLYEQYF	TRBV5-5	TRBJ2-7
CASSLEALWGGYTF	TRBV7-9	TRBJ1-2
CASSYLTSGAYNEQFF	TRBV7-6	TRBJ2-1
CASSGTPGYEQYF	TRBV28	TRBJ2-7
CASSHKTGDGANVLTF	TRBV14	TRBJ2-6
CASSSNLGLVAYEQYF	TRBV6-5	TRBJ2-7
CSATRDNRGGSNQPQHF	TRBV20-1	TRBJ1-5
CASSLPSGGASGHEQFF	TRBV28	TRBJ2-1
CASSHRQGNSYEQYF	TRBV7-8	TRBJ2-7
CASSMKGRGRYEQYF	TRBV19	TRBJ2-7